This T cell receptor beta chain was profiled in a study of cytomegalovirus exposure and HLA in healthy donors. Trimming stripped 0 bases from V and 0 bases from J, with 12 bases between. The germline V gene encodes CDR1 LGHNA and CDR2 YNFKEQ. The CDR3 runs 17 residues. The data were produced by immunoSEQ multiplex PCR, yet TCRdb's version contains in-frame clones alone and is incomplete. This sample carries around 90,000 clones, less than 90% of them seen once, and the ten largest clones take around 10%. The specimen sequenced was PBMCs. The chain is built from TRBV4-2 and TRBJ2-1; D is undetermined. The source is a woman between 18 and 30 years old in good health and CMV-seropositive. CDR3 coding DNA: TGTGCCAGCAGCCAAGAAAGGCCCAGAGGCTCCTACAATGAGCAGTTCTTC. It specifies CASSQERPRGSYNEQFF.